A selection of T cell receptor beta chains follows, all from one sample in a study of control samples from healthy donors and cancer patients. Only in-frame clones appear in the TCRdb table, and some are missing; sequencing was by immunoSEQ multiplex PCR. Seen here are around 250,000 clones, over 70% observed once, and the top ten hold 13%. Sequenced: PBMCs. These receptors originate from a woman aged 55 to 70 with lung cancer. Each CDR3 is given with its conserved first and last residue. D genes are given only for firm matches. The listing skips clone size in some rows; elsewhere it reads once, few, many or a size class.

abundance: NA
j_gene: TRBJ2-5
v_gene: TRBV5-1
d_gene: NA
CDR3aa: CASSLGRVEETQYF
CDR3nt: TGCGCCAGCAGCCTGGGCCGAGTGGAAGAGACCCAGTACTTC

abundance: NA
j_gene: TRBJ1-3
v_gene: TRBV5-1
d_gene: NA
CDR3aa: CASRQGVENTIYF
CDR3nt: TGCGCCAGCAGGCAAGGGGTCGAAAACACCATATATTTT

abundance: NA
j_gene: TRBJ2-2
v_gene: TRBV9
d_gene: NA
CDR3aa: CASSVVPSRNTGELFF
CDR3nt: TGTGCCAGCAGCGTAGTCCCATCAAGGAACACCGGGGAGCTGTTTTTT

abundance: NA
j_gene: TRBJ2-5
v_gene: TRBV9
d_gene: TRBD2
CDR3aa: CASSTRPSGGKETQYF
CDR3nt: TGTGCCAGCAGCACTCGGCCTAGCGGGGGGAAAGAGACCCAGTACTTC

abundance: NA
j_gene: TRBJ2-1
v_gene: TRBV3-1/TRBV3-2
d_gene: NA
CDR3aa: CASSRGTETQPFF
CDR3nt: TGTGCCAGCAGCCGCGGGACAGAGACACAACCGTTCTTC

abundance: NA
j_gene: TRBJ2-3
v_gene: TRBV7-3
d_gene: NA
CDR3aa: CASSLSLSSTDTQYF
CDR3nt: TGTGCCAGCAGCTTAAGCCTATCTAGCACAGATACGCAGTATTTT

abundance: NA
j_gene: TRBJ1-2
v_gene: TRBV20-1
d_gene: NA
CDR3aa: CSAVTGRLSTF
CDR3nt: TGCAGTGCTGTGACCGGGCGGTTGAGCACCTTC

abundance: NA
j_gene: TRBJ1-1
v_gene: TRBV4-1
d_gene: NA
CDR3aa: CASSRGGQQNTEAFF
CDR3nt: TGCGCCAGCAGCCGGGGGGGCCAACAGAACACTGAAGCTTTCTTT

abundance: NA
j_gene: TRBJ2-3
v_gene: TRBV5-4
d_gene: TRBD2
CDR3aa: CASSSGTSGGTDTQYF
CDR3nt: TGTGCCAGCAGCTCGGGGACTAGCGGGGGGACAGATACGCAGTATTTT

abundance: NA
j_gene: TRBJ1-4
v_gene: TRBV12-5
d_gene: NA
CDR3aa: CASGLSPYEKLFF
CDR3nt: TGTGCTAGTGGTTTGTCCCCGTATGAAAAACTGTTTTTT

abundance: NA
j_gene: TRBJ1-2
v_gene: TRBV4-2
d_gene: NA
CDR3aa: CASSQDSGGYTF
CDR3nt: TGTGCCAGCAGCCAAGATAGTGGGGGCTACACCTTC

abundance: few
j_gene: TRBJ2-7
v_gene: TRBV4-1
d_gene: TRBD2
CDR3aa: CASSLTSGGTYEQYF
CDR3nt: TGCGCCAGCAGCCTCACTAGCGGGGGGACCTACGAGCAGTACTTC

abundance: NA
j_gene: TRBJ2-7
v_gene: TRBV5-1
d_gene: NA
CDR3aa: CASSLIQGPYYEQYF
CDR3nt: TGCGCCAGCAGCTTGATACAGGGACCATACTACGAGCAGTACTTC

abundance: NA
j_gene: TRBJ2-5
v_gene: TRBV12-3/TRBV12-4
d_gene: NA
CDR3aa: CASSAPGETQYF
CDR3nt: TGTGCCAGCAGTGCGCCCGGGGAGACCCAGTACTTC

abundance: NA
j_gene: TRBJ1-1
v_gene: TRBV3-1/TRBV3-2
d_gene: TRBD1
CDR3aa: CASNVQGANTEAFF
CDR3nt: TGTGCCAGCAACGTACAGGGGGCGAACACTGAAGCTTTCTTT

abundance: NA
j_gene: TRBJ2-1
v_gene: TRBV27
d_gene: TRBD2
CDR3aa: CASRTGTSGRVEFF
CDR3nt: TGTGCCAGTAGGACCGGGACTAGCGGGAGGGTGGAGTTCTTC

abundance: NA
j_gene: TRBJ1-2
v_gene: TRBV28
d_gene: TRBD1
CDR3aa: CASRRDRGWFGLYGYTF
CDR3nt: TGTGCCAGCAGAAGGGACAGGGGTTGGTTCGGACTCTATGGCTACACCTTC

abundance: few
j_gene: TRBJ1-6
v_gene: TRBV5-1
d_gene: NA
CDR3aa: CASSLAGEAPLHF
CDR3nt: TGCGCCAGCAGCTTGGCCGGGGAGGCACCCCTCCACTTT

abundance: NA
j_gene: TRBJ2-3
v_gene: TRBV11-2
d_gene: NA
CDR3aa: CASSFSRQPGTDTQYF
CDR3nt: TGTGCCAGCAGCTTTTCTAGACAGCCGGGCACAGATACGCAGTATTTT

abundance: NA
j_gene: TRBJ1-6
v_gene: TRBV6-1
d_gene: NA
CDR3aa: CASSEGINNSPLHF
CDR3nt: TGTGCCAGCAGCGAAGGAATAAATAATTCACCCCTCCACTTT

abundance: NA
j_gene: TRBJ2-1
v_gene: TRBV10-1
d_gene: TRBD2
CDR3aa: CASSESRSSGRGNEQFF
CDR3nt: TGCGCCAGCAGTGAGTCGAGGTCTAGCGGGAGAGGGAATGAGCAGTTCTTC

abundance: NA
j_gene: TRBJ1-5
v_gene: TRBV7-8
d_gene: TRBD1
CDR3aa: CASSLAYRGDMAQHF
CDR3nt: TGTGCCAGCAGCTTAGCTTACAGGGGGGATATGGCCCAGCATTTT

abundance: NA
j_gene: TRBJ1-5
v_gene: TRBV6-5
d_gene: NA
CDR3aa: CASSYTLGGAQHF
CDR3nt: TGTGCCAGCAGTTACACCTTGGGGGGGGCACAGCATTTT

abundance: NA
j_gene: TRBJ2-7
v_gene: TRBV29-1
d_gene: TRBD2
CDR3aa: CSVEDTGGMKNEQYF
CDR3nt: TGCAGCGTTGAGGATACCGGGGGGATGAAGAACGAGCAGTACTTC

abundance: NA
j_gene: TRBJ2-1
v_gene: TRBV2
d_gene: TRBD2
CDR3aa: CASSRDGGRKREQFF
CDR3nt: TGTGCCAGTTCTCGAGATGGCGGGAGGAAAAGGGAGCAGTTCTTC

abundance: NA
j_gene: TRBJ1-2
v_gene: TRBV12-3/TRBV12-4
d_gene: NA
CDR3aa: CASSLHNYGYTF
CDR3nt: TGTGCCAGCAGCCTTCATAACTATGGCTACACCTTC

abundance: NA
j_gene: TRBJ2-1
v_gene: TRBV24-1
d_gene: NA
CDR3aa: CATSDSRGYNEQFF
CDR3nt: TGTGCCACCAGTGATTCACGGGGATACAATGAGCAGTTCTTC

abundance: NA
j_gene: TRBJ1-4
v_gene: TRBV2
d_gene: TRBD1
CDR3aa: CASRGDRSNEKLFF
CDR3nt: TGTGCCAGCAGGGGGGACAGGAGTAATGAAAAACTGTTTTTT

abundance: NA
j_gene: TRBJ1-6
v_gene: TRBV5-6
d_gene: NA
CDR3aa: CASSLEDEGYNSPLHF
CDR3nt: TGTGCCAGCAGCTTGGAAGATGAGGGGTATAATTCACCCCTCCACTTT

abundance: NA
j_gene: TRBJ2-7
v_gene: TRBV15
d_gene: NA
CDR3aa: CATSRDPRGGKYEQYF
CDR3nt: TGTGCCACCAGCAGAGATCCCAGGGGAGGCAAATACGAGCAGTACTTC

abundance: NA
j_gene: TRBJ1-2
v_gene: TRBV18
d_gene: NA
CDR3aa: CASSPPGRGYGYTF
CDR3nt: TGTGCCAGCTCACCACCGGGGCGAGGCTATGGCTACACCTTC

abundance: NA
j_gene: TRBJ2-5
v_gene: TRBV2
d_gene: NA
CDR3aa: CASSMETQYF
CDR3nt: TGTGCCAGCAGCATGGAGACCCAGTACTTC

abundance: NA
j_gene: TRBJ2-3
v_gene: TRBV5-5
d_gene: NA
CDR3aa: CASSLAGGGWRAGTDTQYF
CDR3nt: TGTGCCAGCAGCTTGGCGGGAGGGGGCTGGAGGGCTGGCACAGATACGCAGTATTTT

abundance: NA
j_gene: TRBJ2-5
v_gene: TRBV25-1
d_gene: NA
CDR3aa: CASSVHIETQYF
CDR3nt: TGTGCCAGCAGTGTCCATATAGAGACCCAGTACTTC

abundance: NA
j_gene: TRBJ2-3
v_gene: TRBV6-1
d_gene: NA
CDR3aa: CASSEARGATDTQYF
CDR3nt: TGTGCCAGCAGTGAAGCCCGGGGGGCCACAGATACGCAGTATTTT

abundance: few
j_gene: TRBJ2-2
v_gene: TRBV6-1
d_gene: NA
CDR3aa: CASSEAWAGELFF
CDR3nt: TGTGCCAGCAGTGAAGCTTGGGCCGGGGAGCTGTTTTTT

abundance: few
j_gene: TRBJ1-6
v_gene: TRBV9
d_gene: NA
CDR3aa: CASSAGDRDNRSPLHF
CDR3nt: TGTGCCAGCAGCGCAGGGGACCGGGACAACAGATCACCCCTCCACTTT

abundance: once
j_gene: TRBJ2-1
v_gene: TRBV5-1
d_gene: NA
CDR3aa: CASSLNGASYNEQFF
CDR3nt: TGCGCCAGCAGCTTGAACGGGGCCTCCTACAATGAGCAGTTCTTC

abundance: NA
j_gene: TRBJ2-1
v_gene: TRBV2
d_gene: NA
CDR3aa: CASSVGINEQFF
CDR3nt: TGTGCCAGCAGTGTCGGAATTAATGAGCAGTTCTTC

abundance: NA
j_gene: TRBJ2-7
v_gene: TRBV13
d_gene: NA
CDR3aa: CASRRPSGSYEQYF
CDR3nt: TGTGCCAGCAGGCGGCCCTCCGGTTCCTACGAGCAGTACTTC

abundance: once
j_gene: TRBJ1-3
v_gene: TRBV18
d_gene: NA
CDR3aa: CASSPSRFDSGNTIYF
CDR3nt: TGTGCCAGCTCACCATCACGGTTCGACTCTGGAAACACCATATATTTT

abundance: NA
j_gene: TRBJ2-1
v_gene: TRBV7-3
d_gene: TRBD1
CDR3aa: CASSLGTGLNNEQFF
CDR3nt: TGTGCCAGCAGCCTCGGGACAGGGCTAAACAATGAGCAGTTCTTC

abundance: NA
j_gene: TRBJ1-6
v_gene: TRBV5-1
d_gene: TRBD1
CDR3aa: CASSLSGTGNSPLHF
CDR3nt: TGCGCCAGCAGCTTGAGTGGGACAGGTAATTCACCCCTCCACTTT

abundance: NA
j_gene: TRBJ1-1
v_gene: TRBV19
d_gene: NA
CDR3aa: CASSTSGGERAFF
CDR3nt: TGTGCCAGTAGTACCTCTGGGGGCGAGCGAGCTTTCTTT

abundance: NA
j_gene: TRBJ1-2
v_gene: TRBV2
d_gene: TRBD1
CDR3aa: CASLGQASYGYTF
CDR3nt: TGTGCCAGCCTCGGACAGGCTTCCTATGGCTACACCTTC

abundance: few
j_gene: TRBJ2-7
v_gene: TRBV27
d_gene: NA
CDR3aa: CASSPRGRGYEQYF
CDR3nt: TGTGCCAGCAGTCCCCGGGGAAGGGGCTACGAGCAGTACTTC

abundance: NA
j_gene: TRBJ2-2
v_gene: TRBV7-8
d_gene: NA
CDR3aa: CASSLEFGFGELFF
CDR3nt: TGTGCCAGCAGCTTAGAATTCGGGTTCGGGGAGCTGTTTTTT